This entry features one T cell receptor beta chain sequence. The antigen is not known. CDR3 size: 14 residues. Trimming took 6 bases from V and 1 from J; bases not matched to a gene: 6. Germline lookup yields CDR1 MDHEN and CDR2 SYDVKM. This sample is part of a study of shared clonotypes between healthy human individuals. Study-wide points: A few donors held about 5% of naive CD4 clonotypes in common. Sampling used blood alone; tissue repertoires probably differ. Limitation of the genetic and exposure-history diversity represented came from the few donors. Compared with clonotypes that all four donors shared, non-shared clonotypes had lower generation probabilities.

The naive CD8 population came from CD45RO-negative cells selected for CCR7, without terminally differentiated effector memory CD45RA+ cells. Profiled with immunoSEQ multiplex PCR; TCRdb holds only in-frame clones, not every one. The sample has around 1,900,000 clones, 90% to 95% seen once. The sequence was obtained from a man aged 18 to 35 in good health. Some clones in this sample may be carry-over from other donors' samples. Sequencing input: naive CD8+ T cells from PBMCs. This chain connects TRBV28 to TRBJ2-7; 7 nucleotides align to TRBD1. The CDR3 spells CASSFLTGSYEQYF. The CDR3 bases are TGTGCCAGCAGCTTCTTGACAGGGTCCTACGAGCAGTACTTC.